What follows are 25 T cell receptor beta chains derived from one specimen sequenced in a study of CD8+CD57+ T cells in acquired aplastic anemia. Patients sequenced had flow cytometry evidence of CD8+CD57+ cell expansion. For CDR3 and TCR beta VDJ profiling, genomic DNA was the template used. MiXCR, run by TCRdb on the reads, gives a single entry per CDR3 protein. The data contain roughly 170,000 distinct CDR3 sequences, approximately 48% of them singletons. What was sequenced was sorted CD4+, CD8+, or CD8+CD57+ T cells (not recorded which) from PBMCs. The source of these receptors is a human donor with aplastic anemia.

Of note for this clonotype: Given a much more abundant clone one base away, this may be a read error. As DNA, the CDR3 is TGTGCCAGCAGCTTAAGAGCTGGGGGCGTCGGGCAGTACTTC. It yields the protein CASSLRAGGVGQYF. The V call is TRBV11-2, the J call TRBJ2-7, with a weak D call TRBD1 (6 bases). The CDR3 is made up of 14 amino acids. Trimming cost V 2 bases and J 9 bases, with 17 bases left between them. CDR1 and CDR2 from the germline V gene are SGHAT and FQNNGV.

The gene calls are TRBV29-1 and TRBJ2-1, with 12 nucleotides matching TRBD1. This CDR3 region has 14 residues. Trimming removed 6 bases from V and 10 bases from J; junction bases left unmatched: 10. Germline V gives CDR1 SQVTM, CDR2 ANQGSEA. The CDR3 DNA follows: TGCAGCGTCGACCCGGGACAGGGGGCAGGGGAGCAGTTCTTC. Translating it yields CSVDPGQGAGEQFF.

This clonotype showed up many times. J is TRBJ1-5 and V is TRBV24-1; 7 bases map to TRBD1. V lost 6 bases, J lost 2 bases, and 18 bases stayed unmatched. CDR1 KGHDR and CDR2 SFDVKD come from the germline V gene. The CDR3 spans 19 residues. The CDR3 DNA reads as TGTGCCACCAGTTATGGGAGAGGGGGCATCGCGGGGGGCAATCAGCCCCAGCATTTT. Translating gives CATSYGRGGIAGGNQPQHF.

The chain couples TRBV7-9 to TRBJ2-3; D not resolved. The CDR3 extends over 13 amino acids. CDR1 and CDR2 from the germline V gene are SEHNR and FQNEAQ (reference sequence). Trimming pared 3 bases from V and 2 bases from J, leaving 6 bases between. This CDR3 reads CASSLSTTDTQYF. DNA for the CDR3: TGTGCCAGCAGCTTGAGTACCACAGATACGCAGTATTTT. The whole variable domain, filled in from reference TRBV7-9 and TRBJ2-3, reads DTGVSQNPRHKITKRGQNVTFRCDPISEHNRLYWYRQTLGQGPEFLTYFQNEAQLEKSRLLSDRFSAERPKGSFSTLEIQRTEQGDSAMYLCASSLSTTDTQYFGPGTRLTVL.

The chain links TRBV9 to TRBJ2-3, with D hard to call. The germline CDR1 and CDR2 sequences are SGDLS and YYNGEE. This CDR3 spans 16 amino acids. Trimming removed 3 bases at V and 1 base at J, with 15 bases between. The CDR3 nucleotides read TGTGCCAGCAGCGCCATTCCCAATCTTGGCACAGATACGCAGTATTTT. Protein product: CASSAIPNLGTDTQYF. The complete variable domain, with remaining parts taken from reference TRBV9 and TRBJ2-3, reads DSGVTQTPKHLITATGQRVTLRCSPRSGDLSVYWYQQSLDQGLQFLIQYYNGEERAKGNILERFSAQQFPDLHSELNLSSLELGDSALYFCASSAIPNLGTDTQYFGPGTRLTVL.

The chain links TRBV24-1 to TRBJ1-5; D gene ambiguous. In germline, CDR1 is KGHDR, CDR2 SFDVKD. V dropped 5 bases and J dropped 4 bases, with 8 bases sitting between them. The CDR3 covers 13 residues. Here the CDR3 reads CATSGAGNQPQHF. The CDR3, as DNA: TGTGCCACCAGTGGTGCGGGGAATCAGCCCCAGCATTTT.

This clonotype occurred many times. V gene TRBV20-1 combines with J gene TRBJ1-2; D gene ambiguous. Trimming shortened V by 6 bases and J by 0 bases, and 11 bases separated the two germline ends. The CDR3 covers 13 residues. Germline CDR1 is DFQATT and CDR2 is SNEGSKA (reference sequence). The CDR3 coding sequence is TGCAGTGCGTCGGACGGATCTAACTATGGCTACACCTTC. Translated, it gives CSASDGSNYGYTF.

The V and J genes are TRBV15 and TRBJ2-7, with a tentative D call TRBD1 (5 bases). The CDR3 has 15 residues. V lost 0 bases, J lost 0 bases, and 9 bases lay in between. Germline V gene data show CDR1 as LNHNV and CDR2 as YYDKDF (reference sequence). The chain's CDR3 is CATSREGLSSYEQYF. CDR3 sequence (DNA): TGTGCCACCAGCAGAGAGGGGCTAAGCTCCTACGAGCAGTACTTC.

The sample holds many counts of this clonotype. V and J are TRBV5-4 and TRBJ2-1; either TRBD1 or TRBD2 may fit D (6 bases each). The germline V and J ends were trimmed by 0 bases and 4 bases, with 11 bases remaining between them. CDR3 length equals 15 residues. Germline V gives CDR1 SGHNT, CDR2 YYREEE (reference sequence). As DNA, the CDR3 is TGTGCCAGCAGCTTGGTTGGGGGGCAGTACAATGAGCAGTTCTTC. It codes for CASSLVGGQYNEQFF.

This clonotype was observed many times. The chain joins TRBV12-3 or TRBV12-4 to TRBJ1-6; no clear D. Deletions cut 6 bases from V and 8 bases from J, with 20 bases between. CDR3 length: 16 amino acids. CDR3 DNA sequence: TGTGCCAGCAGATCTGGGCCGGGCGGAGAGTATTCACCCCTCCACTTT. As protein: CASRSGPGGEYSPLHF.

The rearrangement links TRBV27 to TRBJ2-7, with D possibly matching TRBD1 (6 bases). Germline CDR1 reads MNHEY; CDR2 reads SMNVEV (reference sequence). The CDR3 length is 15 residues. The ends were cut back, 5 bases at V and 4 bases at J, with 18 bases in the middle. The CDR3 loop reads CASSTPGHSLYEQYF. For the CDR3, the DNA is TGTGCCAGCAGTACCCCGGGACATTCTCTTTACGAGCAGTACTTC.

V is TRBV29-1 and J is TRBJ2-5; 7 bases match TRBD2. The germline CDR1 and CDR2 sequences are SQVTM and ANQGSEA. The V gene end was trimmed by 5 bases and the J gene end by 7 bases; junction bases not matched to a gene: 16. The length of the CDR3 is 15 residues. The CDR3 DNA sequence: TGCAGCGTTCAAGGGACCGCGGACGGCGGGAGGACCCAGTACTTC. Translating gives CSVQGTADGGRTQYF. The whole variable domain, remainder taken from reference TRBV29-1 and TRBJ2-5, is SAVISQKPSRDICQRGTSLTIQCQVDSQVTMMFWYRQQPGQSLTLIATANQGSEATYESGFVIDKFPISRPNLTFSTLTVSNMSPEDSSIYLCSVQGTADGGRTQYFGPGTRLLVL.

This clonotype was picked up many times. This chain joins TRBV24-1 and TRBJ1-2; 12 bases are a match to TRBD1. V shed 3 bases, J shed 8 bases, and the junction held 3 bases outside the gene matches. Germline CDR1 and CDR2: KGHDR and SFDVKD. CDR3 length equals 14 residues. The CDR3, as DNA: TGTGCCACCAGTGATACCGGGACAGGGGGCGGCTACACCTTC. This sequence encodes CATSDTGTGGGYTF.

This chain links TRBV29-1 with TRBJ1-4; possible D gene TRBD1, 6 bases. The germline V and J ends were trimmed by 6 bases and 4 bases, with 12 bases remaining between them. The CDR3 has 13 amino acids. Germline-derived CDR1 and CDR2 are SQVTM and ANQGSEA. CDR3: CSVKTGGNEKLFF. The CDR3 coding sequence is TGCAGCGTCAAGACAGGTGGTAATGAAAAACTGTTTTTT.

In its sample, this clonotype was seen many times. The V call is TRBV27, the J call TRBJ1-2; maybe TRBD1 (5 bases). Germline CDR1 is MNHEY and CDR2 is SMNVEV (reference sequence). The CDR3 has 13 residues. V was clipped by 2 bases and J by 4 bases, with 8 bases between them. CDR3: CASSLGQLYGYTF. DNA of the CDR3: TGTGCCAGCAGTTTAGGACAACTCTATGGCTACACCTTC.

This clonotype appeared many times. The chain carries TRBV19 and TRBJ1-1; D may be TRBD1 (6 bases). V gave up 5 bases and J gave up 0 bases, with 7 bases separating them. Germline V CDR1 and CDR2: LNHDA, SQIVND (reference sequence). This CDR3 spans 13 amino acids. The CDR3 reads CASSDRLNTEAFF. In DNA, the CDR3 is TGTGCCAGTAGTGACAGGTTGAACACTGAAGCTTTCTTT.

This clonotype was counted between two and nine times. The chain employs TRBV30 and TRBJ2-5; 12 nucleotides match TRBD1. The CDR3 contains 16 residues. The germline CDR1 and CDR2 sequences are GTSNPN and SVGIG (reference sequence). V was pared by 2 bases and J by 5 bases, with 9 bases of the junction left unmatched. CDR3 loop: CAWSTGGQGAMETQYF. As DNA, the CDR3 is TGTGCCTGGAGTACGGGGGGACAGGGGGCAATGGAGACCCAGTACTTC.

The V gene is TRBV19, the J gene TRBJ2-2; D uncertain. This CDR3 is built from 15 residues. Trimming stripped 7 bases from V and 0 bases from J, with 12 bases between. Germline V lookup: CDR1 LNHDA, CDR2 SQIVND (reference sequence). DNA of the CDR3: TGTGCCAGTAAGGAGCGCCTCGCGAACACCGGGGAGCTGTTTTTT. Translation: CASKERLANTGELFF.

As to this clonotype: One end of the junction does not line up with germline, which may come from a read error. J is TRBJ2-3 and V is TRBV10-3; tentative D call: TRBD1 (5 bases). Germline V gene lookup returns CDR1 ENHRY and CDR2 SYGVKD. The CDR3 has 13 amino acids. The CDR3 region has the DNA TGTGCCATCTCAATAGGGGATCGAGATACGCAGTGTTTT. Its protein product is CAISIGDRDTQCF.

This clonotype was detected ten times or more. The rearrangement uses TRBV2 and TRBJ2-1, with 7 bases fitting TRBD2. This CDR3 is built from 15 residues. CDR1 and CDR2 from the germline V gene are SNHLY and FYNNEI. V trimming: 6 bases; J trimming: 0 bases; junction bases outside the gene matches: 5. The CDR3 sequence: CASSRGVSSYNEQFF. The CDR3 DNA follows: TGTGCCAGCAGCCGGGGGGTAAGCTCCTACAATGAGCAGTTCTTC.

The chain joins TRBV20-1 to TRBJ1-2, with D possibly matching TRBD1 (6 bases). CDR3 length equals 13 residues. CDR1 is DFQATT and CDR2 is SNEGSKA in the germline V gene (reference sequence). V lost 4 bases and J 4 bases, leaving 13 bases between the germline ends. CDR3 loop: CSAISRGSYGYTF. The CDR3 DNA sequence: TGCAGTGCTATTTCCAGGGGTTCCTATGGCTACACCTTC.

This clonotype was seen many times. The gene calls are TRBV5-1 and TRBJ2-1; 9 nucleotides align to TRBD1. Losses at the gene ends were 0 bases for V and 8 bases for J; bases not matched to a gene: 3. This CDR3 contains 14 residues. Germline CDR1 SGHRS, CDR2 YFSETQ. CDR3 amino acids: CASSLGDRAHEQFF. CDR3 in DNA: TGCGCCAGCAGCTTGGGGGACAGGGCCCATGAGCAGTTCTTC.

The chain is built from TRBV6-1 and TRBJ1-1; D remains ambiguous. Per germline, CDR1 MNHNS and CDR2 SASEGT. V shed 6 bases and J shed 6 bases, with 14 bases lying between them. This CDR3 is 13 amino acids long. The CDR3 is CASRDGLNPEAFF. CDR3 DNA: TGTGCCAGCAGGGACGGATTGAATCCTGAAGCTTTCTTT.

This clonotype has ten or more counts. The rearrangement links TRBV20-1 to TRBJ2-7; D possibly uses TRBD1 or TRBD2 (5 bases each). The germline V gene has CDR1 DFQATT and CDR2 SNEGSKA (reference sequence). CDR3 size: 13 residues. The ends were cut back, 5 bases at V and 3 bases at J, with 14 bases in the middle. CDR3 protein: CSALRDGRYEQYF. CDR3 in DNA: TGCAGTGCTCTCCGGGACGGCCGCTACGAGCAGTACTTC.

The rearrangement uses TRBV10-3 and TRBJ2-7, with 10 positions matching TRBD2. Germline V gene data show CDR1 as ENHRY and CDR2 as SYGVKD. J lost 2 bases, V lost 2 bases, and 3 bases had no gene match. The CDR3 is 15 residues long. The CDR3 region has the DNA TGTGCCATCAGTGAGGGACTAGCGGCGACCTACGAGCAGTACTTC. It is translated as CAISEGLAATYEQYF.